A single sample is the source of the 19 T cell receptor beta chains below, sequenced in a study of blood T cell repertoires in COVID-19. TCRdb's copy holds only in-frame clones and misses some; the assay was immunoSEQ multiplex PCR. Among roughly 200,000 clones listed, 86% were seen once. Sequences were obtained from PBMCs or T cells enriched from blood (not recorded which). The receptors were gathered from a woman in her twenties or thirties who had been exposed to COVID-19.

V usage is TRBV11-2 and J usage is TRBJ1-1; D might be TRBD1 (6 bases). The CDR3 runs to 15 residues. Germline CDR1 and CDR2: SGHAT and FQNNGV. V lost 5 bases and J 4 bases, leaving 17 bases between the germline ends. CDR3 nucleotide sequence: TGTGCCAGCAGCCCCACGACAGGATATCCCACTGAAGCTTTCTTT. It is translated as CASSPTTGYPTEAFF.

The chain is built from TRBV9 and TRBJ1-4, with 7 bases fitting TRBD1. There are 15 residues in the CDR3. With 4 bases clipped from V and 7 bases from J, the junction kept 10 bases outside the gene matches. CDR1 SGDLS and CDR2 YYNGEE come from the germline V gene. The CDR3 protein is CASSTTGKDGEKLFF. CDR3 in DNA: TGTGCCAGCAGCACGACAGGGAAGGACGGTGAAAAACTGTTTTTT.

The chain employs TRBV6-5 and TRBJ1-2; 12 nucleotides line up with TRBD1. Germline V gene data show CDR1 as MNHEY and CDR2 as SVGAGI. Trimming removed 6 bases from V and 7 bases from J; junction bases left unmatched: 9. The CDR3 consists of 15 residues. The CDR3, as DNA: TGTGCCAGCAGACCCGGGACAGGGGGCGAAGGTGGCTACACCTTC. Amino acids: CASRPGTGGEGGYTF.

This CDR3 reads CASRTPGQGVFEQYF. CDR3 nucleotide sequence: TGTGCCAGCAGGACCCCGGGACAGGGGGTCTTCGAGCAGTACTTC. This chain links TRBV28 with TRBJ2-7; TRBD1 matches at 11 bases. The CDR3 has 15 residues. Germline V gene lookup returns CDR1 MDHEN and CDR2 SYDVKM. V was pared by 6 bases and J by 6 bases, with 10 bases of the junction left unmatched.

V gene TRBV30 combines with J gene TRBJ1-6, with a possible D match to TRBD1 (5 bases). There are 15 residues in the CDR3. Germline V gene data show CDR1 as GTSNPN and CDR2 as SVGIG (reference sequence). V was clipped by 0 bases and J by 7 bases, with 13 bases between them. Here the CDR3 DNA reads TGTGCCTGGAGTGTACTGGGTCAGGGAAATTCACCCCTCCACTTT. This sequence encodes CAWSVLGQGNSPLHF.

The chain uses TRBV9 and TRBJ1-6; D call uncertain. V dropped 1 base and J dropped 4 bases, with 6 bases sitting between them. Germline lookup yields CDR1 SGDLS and CDR2 YYNGEE. The CDR3 sequence is 14 residues long. CDR3 sequence: CASSVQEYNSPLHF. The DNA of the CDR3 is TGTGCCAGCAGCGTACAAGAGTATAATTCACCCCTCCACTTT.

The chain is built from TRBV5-4 and TRBJ1-6, with TRBD1 matching 7 bases. With 4 bases clipped from V and 7 bases from J, the junction kept 5 bases outside the gene matches. This CDR3 is built from 14 residues. Germline V CDR1 and CDR2: SGHNT, YYREEE (reference sequence). DNA of the CDR3: TGTGCCAGCAGCCCGATGACAGGGAATTCACCCCTCCACTTT. Protein product: CASSPMTGNSPLHF.

The count of this clone is one. The chain couples TRBV7-2 to TRBJ2-7; TRBD2 matches 9 bases. Germline assignment: CDR1 SGHTA and CDR2 FQGNSA. Trimming cost V 5 bases and J 4 bases; bases outside gene matches: 15. The CDR3 covers 17 residues. This CDR3 is CASSRGGRGGNGYEQYF. The CDR3 DNA is TGTGCCAGCAGCCGCGGGGGGCGGGGGGGCAACGGTTACGAGCAGTACTTC. The whole variable domain, remainder taken from reference TRBV7-2 and TRBJ2-7, is GAGVSQSPSNKVTEKGKDVELRCDPISGHTALYWYRQSLGQGLEFLIYFQGNSAPDKSGLPSDRFSAERTGGSVSTLTIQRTQQEDSAVYLCASSRGGRGGNGYEQYFGPGTRLTVT.

The chain uses TRBV10-2 and TRBJ1-1, with D uncertain. Per the germline V gene, CDR1 is WSHSY and CDR2 is SAAADI. The CDR3 runs to 11 residues. Trimming shortened V by 6 bases and J by 5 bases, and 7 bases separated the two germline ends. CDR3 region: CASRAMTEAFF. The CDR3 region has the DNA TGCGCCAGCAGAGCCATGACTGAAGCTTTCTTT.

The sample holds many counts of this clone. The gene calls are TRBV5-1 and TRBJ2-3, with 8 bases identical to TRBD1. Trimming removed 10 bases from V and 2 bases from J; junction bases left unmatched: 9. The CDR3 length is 14 residues. From germline, CDR1 is SGHRS and CDR2 YFSETQ. Here the CDR3 DNA reads TGCGCCTGTCGACAGGGGATGGACACAGATACGCAGTATTTT. Encoded protein: CACRQGMDTDTQYF.

V gene TRBV7-7 combines with J gene TRBJ2-2, with 8 nucleotides matching TRBD1. Germline assignment: CDR1 SSHAT and CDR2 FNYEAQ (reference sequence). V was pared by 3 bases and J by 5 bases, with 8 bases of the junction left unmatched. CDR3 size: 16 residues. The CDR3 DNA sequence: TGTGCCAGCAGCTTTGGACAGGGCAAGGGGACCGGGGAGCTGTTTTTT. It specifies CASSFGQGKGTGELFF.

This rearrangement joins TRBV3-1 (or the pseudogene TRBV3-2) to TRBJ2-7; TRBD1 matches at 7 bases. The V and J ends lost 2 bases and 7 bases, in that order; junction bases with no gene match: 5. This CDR3 has 13 residues. CDR1 is LGHDT, CDR2 YNNKEL, per germline (reference sequence). Here the CDR3 reads CASSQFWDREQYF. The CDR3 nucleotides are TGTGCCAGCAGCCAATTCTGGGACAGAGAGCAGTACTTC.

The chain carries TRBV24-1 and TRBJ1-2; weak D call: TRBD1 (6 bases). The V and J ends lost 3 bases and 2 bases respectively, with 15 bases between them. Looked up from germline, CDR1 is KGHDR and CDR2 is SFDVKD. The CDR3 totals 16 residues. CDR3 nucleotides: TGTGCCACCAGTGATGCCACGACAGGAGCCAACTATGGCTACACCTTC. Residues: CATSDATTGANYGYTF.

The rearrangement joins TRBV10-1 to TRBJ1-1; D gene ambiguous. The length of the CDR3 is 13 residues. CDR1 and CDR2 from the germline V gene are WNHNN and SYGVQD (reference sequence). V shed 7 bases and J shed 6 bases, with 15 bases lying between them. The CDR3: CASIRSPNPEAFF. DNA of the CDR3: TGCGCCAGCATACGTAGCCCCAATCCTGAAGCTTTCTTT.

The chain recombines TRBV4-1 with TRBJ2-7; 10 positions match TRBD1. The V gene end was trimmed by 3 bases and the J gene end by 5 bases; junction bases not matched to a gene: 10. The length of the CDR3 is 16 residues. Germline V gene data show CDR1 as MGHRA and CDR2 as YSYEKL. The CDR3 spells CASSHPPGQGFNEQYF. The CDR3 DNA follows: TGCGCCAGCAGCCACCCCCCGGGACAGGGGTTCAACGAGCAGTACTTC.

The chain joins TRBV19 to TRBJ1-5, with 9 nucleotides matching TRBD1. After removal of 5 bases from V and 6 bases from J, the junction contained 5 bases not matched to a gene. Germline CDR1 is LNHDA and CDR2 is SQIVND (reference sequence). The CDR3 has 14 residues. CDR3 nucleotides: TGTGCCAGTAGTCGCGGACAGGGGATTCAGCCCCAGCATTTT. Its translation is CASSRGQGIQPQHF. The full variable domain, rest sourced from reference TRBV19 and TRBJ1-5, is DGGITQSPKYLFRKEGQNVTLSCEQNLNHDAMYWYRQDPGQGLRLIYYSQIVNDFQKGDIAEGYSVSREKKESFPLTVTSAQKNPTAFYLCASSRGQGIQPQHFGDGTRLSIL.

The chain links TRBV5-4 to TRBJ2-7; 7 bases match TRBD1. The CDR3 is made up of 14 amino acids. Looked up from germline, CDR1 is SGHNT and CDR2 is YYREEE (reference sequence). V lost 7 bases and J lost 2; bases outside the gene matches: 9. The CDR3 sequence: CASHSAQGTYEQYF. The CDR3 DNA reads as TGTGCCAGCCACTCGGCACAGGGGACCTACGAGCAGTACTTC.

The chain recombines TRBV9 with TRBJ2-4; maybe TRBD2 (6 bases). This CDR3 has 17 amino acids. V lost 2 bases, J lost 0 bases, and 15 bases lay in between. CDR1 and CDR2 from the germline V gene are SGDLS and YYNGEE. CDR3 sequence (DNA): TGTGCCAGCAGCGTTTCCGCTTCGGGGGTAGCCAAAAACATTCAGTACTTC. This encodes CASSVSASGVAKNIQYF.

This rearrangement joins TRBV12-3 or TRBV12-4 to TRBJ2-3; D call uncertain. Trimming pared 3 bases from V and 4 bases from J, leaving 8 bases between. The CDR3 spans 13 residues. CDR3 amino acids: CASSFDSPDTQYF. CDR3 DNA sequence: TGTGCCAGCAGTTTTGACTCCCCAGATACGCAGTATTTT.